This T cell receptor beta chain emerged from a study of cytomegalovirus exposure and HLA in healthy donors (dated by TCRdb to 2017 to 2019). A note on the overall study: An earlier analysis of some 600 of the donors reported 250 to 350 Gb of sequence data and around 110 million unique TCR beta sequences obtained from 150 million to 200 million T cells. An early release that covered 500 to 800 HLA-typed donors contained approximately 290 gigabases of sequencing data and tens of millions of unique TCR sequences. The genetic ancestry cluster associated with self-reported Caucasian donors included 81% of the approximately 430 genotyped donors. The aim of the study was to test whether cataloging public T cell receptors could identify signatures of past pathogen exposure. The study profiled the T cell repertoires of 500 to 800 subjects by immunosequencing and related them to cytomegalovirus serostatus. In addition to the first cohort of around 670 subjects, a separate validation cohort of approximately 130 different subjects was used. The study combined high-throughput TCR immunosequencing, statistical association of individual TCRs with disease status, and machine learning to predict cytomegalovirus infection status. To study patterns of TCR occurrence, a later analysis re-analyzed previously published TCR beta repertoires from 666 donors and added high-resolution HLA genotyping. Rather than using new phenotypic data, the later analysis identified candidate immune exposures from TCR beta sequences and from how often those sequences occurred across donors. In an earlier analysis of several hundred of the donors, high-throughput TCR beta sequencing was used to judge whether each TCR beta V gene segment behaved as functional or pseudogenic. Donor age, sex, ethnicity and CMV serostatus were compiled alongside the repertoire data. In a later genetic analysis, genome-wide SNP genotypes for about 55% of the 666 donors were used, and that subset was treated as a discovery cohort. All discovery cohort repertoires had been generated on a single sequencing platform. Both class I and class II loci were covered by HLA typing, at four-digit resolution. The number of typed donors differed by locus: 629-630 for A, B, C, DRB1 and DQB1; 500 to 550 for DQA1; 606 for DPA1; and some 450 for DPB1. A few DR-DQ haplotypes were treated as single units for association and clustering because of strong linkage in the cohort. Among about 390 genotyped donors of the cohort, an average of about 240,000 unique TCR beta nucleotide sequences were sequenced per donor, around 20% of them non-productive.

Study-level results and caveats: Broadly in line with IMGT annotations, most TCR beta V segments showed up in productive rearrangements about 87% or about 30% of the time in an earlier analysis of several hundred of the donors. Some IMGT-functional V segments, including TRBV6-2 and TRBV6-3, could not be distinguished by the 87-base-pair reads and were therefore excluded. A later analysis reported that several top co-occurrence clusters appeared linked to parvovirus B19, influenza, CMV and Epstein-Barr virus. In both the original and validation cohorts, the classifier was reported to diagnose cytomegalovirus status with high specificity and sensitivity. Only TCR beta chains were sequenced in this cohort, and the absence of alpha or paired-chain data limited detectable features. In a later analysis, 15,000 to 20,000 TCR beta sequences were associated with specific HLA alleles at a false discovery rate of 0.05. A cluster of highly shared sequence variants was judged likely to represent a technical artifact of the sequencing pipeline. Most TCR sequences were seen in very few donors, while some public TCRs were found in many individuals. In vitro tests confirmed that a few of the cytomegalovirus-associated TCR beta chains recognize cytomegalovirus antigens. According to the authors, the approach could potentially be generalized to other disease states and immunological phenotypes. HLA typing was unavailable for some donors at each locus, so association tests used only the typed subset. The earlier analysis of 587 of the donors excluded seventeen rarely observed V segments, including chromosome 9 orphons, because counts were too low. An association between a missense DCLRE1C variant and V-gene and J-gene trimming of TCR beta chains was found in a later genetic analysis and replicated in an independent cohort. A total of roughly 160 TCR beta chains were listed by the study as associated with cytomegalovirus. In a later analysis, HLA-associated TCR beta chains showed more clonal expansion and lower generation probabilities than non-associated chains that were equally common. A later genetic analysis reported fewer N-insertions in productive TCRs among donors in an Asian-associated ancestry cluster than the roughly 650-donor mean. Linkage disequilibrium might explain the correlated functional status among segregating V segments, but an unknown experimental factor could not be ruled out. In a later analysis, the rate of TCR association differed among HLA loci, with DRB1 alleles having the most associated TCRs and HLA-C alleles having the fewest. A further reported finding was that TCR beta sequences accurately predicted the HLA-A and HLA-B alleles for most subjects in the first cohort. Most CMV-associated TCR beta chains appeared to be HLA-restricted in a later analysis, and the HLA associations seemed to be driven largely by CMV exposure. Sequencing depth was assumed to be roughly uniform across donors in the presence/absence analyses, though that assumption may not hold. Assigning TCR associations to individual alleles was difficult when HLA alleles, especially DR and DQ, strongly co-occurred. Immune exposure information for the cohort was limited to CMV serostatus.

Taken from the germline V gene, the CDR1 and CDR2 loops are MGHRA and YSYEKL. Unmatched junction bases come to 4, with V trimmed by 0 bases and J by 1 base. The CDR3 goes from the cysteine to the phenylalanine over 16 residues. Just the 48-base CDR3 DNA is kept, in frame starting at base 1. Receptor libraries were prepared by the immunoSEQ multiplex PCR assay. For the multiplex PCR, a mixture combining 60 forward primers for TCR Vbeta segments and 13 reverse primers for TCR Jbeta segments was used. The CDR3 region of rearranged TCR beta genes was amplified from genomic DNA with a multiplex PCR assay. The amplified TCR beta libraries were sequenced on the Illumina HiSeq System as 87-base-pair reads. In the paper's pipeline: Across the roughly 600 repertoires, a later analysis counted roughly 84 million unique TCR beta chains, roughly 11 million of which were shared by at least two donors. To remove PCR and sequencing errors, raw reads were error-corrected and collapsed into unique sequences using a nearest-neighbor algorithm that merged closely related sequences. Alignment of CDR3 sequences to IMGT reference sequences was used to assign V, D and J gene segments. For a sequence to be retained, a match of at least six nucleotides was required to both a V gene segment and a J gene segment. A rearrangement counted as productive if the CDR3 had no stop codons and remained in frame with V and J, and every other rearrangement counted as non-productive. CDR3 was defined by IMGT convention, running from the second conserved V-encoded cysteine to the conserved J-encoded phenylalanine. In an earlier analysis of roughly 580 of the donors, sequences lacking an unambiguous match to a single V gene segment were excluded. In an earlier analysis of approximately 610 of the donors, V segments were called functional above 56.7% productive rearrangements and were called segregating when the between-donor standard deviation exceeded 5%. A statistical classification framework was built for diagnosing cytomegalovirus status from the catalog of TCR beta chain sequences. V and J gene assignment, in a later analysis, came from comparing TCR nucleotide sequences with IMGT/GENE-DB human TR gene sequences. Using the TCRdist pipeline, a later analysis assigned CDR3 sequences along with most-parsimonious VDJ recombination scenarios. In a later analysis, each TCR beta chain was defined by its CDR3 amino acid sequence together with its V-gene family, and reads lacking a unique V-gene family were excluded. A later analysis removed 600 or so highly shared, low-generation-probability nucleotide sequences to deal with suspected cross-contamination and a sequencing artifact. In a later analysis, a clonal expansion index for each public chain was calculated from normalized within-repertoire ranks of inferred template counts. In a later analysis, generation probabilities were computed using a VDJ recombination model fitted to out-of-frame rearrangements, and the results were checked against IGoR. In a later analysis, TCR-TCR, TCR-HLA and TCR-CMV co-occurrence was scored with hypergeometric tests, and a repertoire-size bias correction was applied to TCR pairs. A later analysis estimated false discovery rates by permuting HLA or CMV assignments 20 times. In a later analysis, co-occurring TCRs were grouped with DBSCAN, and TCRdist sequence similarity was added when clustering was performed within HLA-allele-positive subsets. Repertoires with fewer than 30,000 or more than 120,000 public chains were left out of co-occurrence clustering, as were a handful of repertoires with anomalous nucleotide sharing. TCRdb's version of the immuneACCESS table is confined to in-frame rearrangements and falls short of the full clone set. An unresolved V gene accounts for under half of the shortfall where checked; the remainder is of unknown origin. For V, J and clone size, that table is used; D and trimming come from the DNA. In this sample's table one finds roughly 75,000 clones. The top ten clones comprise roughly 0.89% of the sample.

The cohort comprised 670 or so healthy bone marrow donors. At the time of sampling, every cohort member was nominally healthy, though immune exposures that went unrecorded were likely present. The donor tested CMV seronegative and was one of the 352 seronegative cohort members. Each donor provided a peripheral blood sample, and peripheral blood mononuclear cells were used for TCR beta sequencing. The Qiagen DNeasy Blood Extraction Kit was used to extract genomic DNA from the blood cell samples. Note on this clone: What antigen it recognizes has not been identified.

The sequenced sample was PBMCs. This TCR derives from a boy younger than 18 in good health and CMV-seronegative. The rearrangement joined TRBV4-1 to TRBJ2-7; 9 nucleotides in the junction match TRBD2. CDR3 protein: CASSQELRGGSYEQYF. The sequenced DNA is TGCGCCAGCAGCCAAGAATTGCGGGGGGGGTCCTACGAGCAGTACTTC.